The 7 T cell receptor beta chains below were found in one sample sequenced in a study of brain metastases from non-small cell lung cancer. Measured with immunoSEQ multiplex PCR; TCRdb has only the in-frame clones, and not every one. In the table there are a few thousand clones, about four fifths of which are singletons. The sequenced material came from primary lung tumor tissue. These receptors came from a donor at least 40 years old with non-small cell lung cancer.

The CDR3 coding sequence is TGTGCCAGCGGCCGAGGGGGGCCCGGCAATGAGCAGTTCTTC. Protein product: CASGRGGPGNEQFF. V usage is TRBV7-8 and J usage is TRBJ2-1; D is possibly TRBD1 or TRBD2 (6 bases each). In germline, CDR1 is SGHVS, CDR2 FQNEAQ. The CDR3 consists of 14 residues. The ends were cut back, 8 bases at V and 6 bases at J, with 17 bases in the middle.

The gene calls are TRBV11-3 and TRBJ2-1; tentative D call: TRBD1 (7 bases). The CDR3 covers 14 residues. V gave up 5 bases and J gave up 6 bases, with 14 bases separating them. Per the germline V gene, CDR1 is SGHNT and CDR2 is YENEEA. CDR3 nucleotide sequence: TGTGCCAGCAGCCTTCAGGGGGGAAGCAATGAGCAGTTCTTC. As protein: CASSLQGGSNEQFF.

The rearrangement joins TRBV7-9 to TRBJ1-1; possible D gene TRBD1, 5 bases. V was clipped by 6 bases and J by 11 bases, with 16 bases between them. From germline, CDR1 is SEHNR and CDR2 FQNEAQ (reference sequence). CDR3 length equals 12 residues. CDR3 loop: CASSSETEGAFF. The CDR3 DNA reads as TGTGCCAGCAGTTCCGAGACAGAGGGGGCTTTCTTT. The full variable domain, completed using reference TRBV7-9 and TRBJ1-1, is DTGVSQNPRHKITKRGQNVTFRCDPISEHNRLYWYRQTLGQGPEFLTYFQNEAQLEKSRLLSDRFSAERPKGSFSTLEIQRTEQGDSAMYLCASSSETEGAFFGQGTRLTVV.

J is TRBJ1-2 and V is TRBV7-2, with a weak D call TRBD1 (5 bases). V lost 6 bases and J lost 4, with 12 bases in between. The germline CDR1 and CDR2 sequences are SGHTA and FQGNSA. This CDR3 region has 13 residues. In nucleotides, the CDR3 is TGTGCCAGCAGTTCCAGGGTGGGCTATGGCTACACCTTC. Its protein product is CASSSRVGYGYTF.

J is TRBJ2-3 and V is TRBV5-6; D might be TRBD2 (7 bases). V lost 4 bases and J 3 bases, leaving 15 bases between the germline ends. The length of the CDR3 is 15 residues. The germline CDR1 and CDR2 sequences are SGHDT and YYEEEE. The CDR3 spells CASSRGGGGTDTQYF. DNA for the CDR3: TGTGCCAGCAGCCGAGGGGGGGGAGGGACAGATACGCAGTATTTT.

This clone was recorded once. The rearrangement links TRBV30 to TRBJ2-7; D unclear. The CDR3 has 17 amino acids. Germline CDR1 is GTSNPN and CDR2 is SVGIG (reference sequence). V gave up 1 base and J gave up 3 bases, with 22 bases separating them. CDR3 DNA: TGTGCCTGGAGTGCGCGCAATAGACCCTTGATCGACTACGAGCAGTACTTC. Protein: CAWSARNRPLIDYEQYF.

CDR3 region: CASSDVYRDEKLFF. CDR3 DNA: TGTGCCAGCAGCGACGTCTACAGGGATGAAAAACTGTTTTTT. The genes are TRBV5-4 and TRBJ1-4; D perhaps matches TRBD1 (6 bases). Germline CDR1 is SGHNT and CDR2 is YYREEE (reference sequence). This CDR3 has 14 residues. Trimming shortened V by 4 bases and J by 6 bases, and 13 bases separated the two germline ends.